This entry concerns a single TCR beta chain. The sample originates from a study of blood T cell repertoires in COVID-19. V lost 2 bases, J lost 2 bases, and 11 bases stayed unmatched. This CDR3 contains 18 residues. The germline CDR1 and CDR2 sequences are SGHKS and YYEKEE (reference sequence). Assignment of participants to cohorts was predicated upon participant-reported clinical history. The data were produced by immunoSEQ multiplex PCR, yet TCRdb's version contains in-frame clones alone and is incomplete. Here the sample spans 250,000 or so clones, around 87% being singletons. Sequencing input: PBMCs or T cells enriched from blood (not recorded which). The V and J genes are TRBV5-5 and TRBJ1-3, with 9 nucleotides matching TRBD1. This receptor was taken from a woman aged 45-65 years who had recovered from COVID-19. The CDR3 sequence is CASSFRDRAPRAGNTIYF. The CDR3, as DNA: TGTGCCAGCAGCTTTCGGGACAGGGCCCCCAGGGCTGGAAACACCATATATTTT. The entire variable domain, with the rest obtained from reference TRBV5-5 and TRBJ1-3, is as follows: DAGVTQSPTHLIKTRGQQVTLRCSPISGHKSVSWYQQVLGQGPQFIFQYYEKEERGRGNFPDRFSARQFPNYSSELNVNALLLGDSALYLCASSFRDRAPRAGNTIYFGEGSWLTVV.